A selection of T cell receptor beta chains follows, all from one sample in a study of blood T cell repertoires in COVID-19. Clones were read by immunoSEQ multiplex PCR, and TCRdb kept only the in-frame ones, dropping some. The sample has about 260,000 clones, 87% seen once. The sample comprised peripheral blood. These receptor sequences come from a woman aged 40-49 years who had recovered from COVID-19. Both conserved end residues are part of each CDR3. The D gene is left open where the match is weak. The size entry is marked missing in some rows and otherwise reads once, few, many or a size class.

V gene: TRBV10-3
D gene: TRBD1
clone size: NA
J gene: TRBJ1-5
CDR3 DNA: TGTGCCATCAGTGACCTACAGGGGTGGGGACCCCAGCATTTT
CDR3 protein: CAISDLQGWGPQHF

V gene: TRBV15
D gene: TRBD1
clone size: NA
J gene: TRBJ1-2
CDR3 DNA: TGTGCCACCAGCAGGGACAGGGGGGATGGCTACACCTTC
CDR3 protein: CATSRDRGDGYTF

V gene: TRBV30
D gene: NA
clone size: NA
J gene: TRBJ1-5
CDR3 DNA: TGTGCCTGGGCGCGGGCGAATCAGCCCCAGCATTTT
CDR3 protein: CAWARANQPQHF

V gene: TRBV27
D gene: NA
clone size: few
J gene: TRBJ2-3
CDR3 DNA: TGTGCCAGCAGTTCCCTGATGAGGGGGGGGGCAGATACGCAGTATTTT
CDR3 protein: CASSSLMRGGADTQYF

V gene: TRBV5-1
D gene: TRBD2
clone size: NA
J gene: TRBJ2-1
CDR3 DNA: TGCGCCAGCAGCTTGCCCGGGACTAGCGGGGGCTACAATGAGCAGTTCTTC
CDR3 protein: CASSLPGTSGGYNEQFF

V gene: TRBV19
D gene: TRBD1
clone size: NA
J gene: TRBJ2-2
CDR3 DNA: TGTGCCAGTAGTCTCAGGCCGGGACAGGGGGCCGGGGAGCTGTTTTTT
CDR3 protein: CASSLRPGQGAGELFF

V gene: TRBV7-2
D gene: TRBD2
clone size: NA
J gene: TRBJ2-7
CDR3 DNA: TGTGCCAGCAGCTACCAGACTAGCGGTTCCTACGAGCAGTACTTC
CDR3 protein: CASSYQTSGSYEQYF

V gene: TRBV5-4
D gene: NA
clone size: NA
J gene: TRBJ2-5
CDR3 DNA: TGTGCCAGCAGCCTAGATGGGGCTTCATTTCGGGAGACCCAGTACTTC
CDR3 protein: CASSLDGASFRETQYF

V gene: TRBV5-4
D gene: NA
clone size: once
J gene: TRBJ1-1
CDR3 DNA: TGTGCCAGCAGCTCAAAGACAGAGATGAACACTGAAGCTTTCTTT
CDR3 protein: CASSSKTEMNTEAFF

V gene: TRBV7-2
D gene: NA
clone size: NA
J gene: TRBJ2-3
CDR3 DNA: TGTGCCAGCAGCTTAGCACCCGGGGATACGCAGTATTTT
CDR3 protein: CASSLAPGDTQYF

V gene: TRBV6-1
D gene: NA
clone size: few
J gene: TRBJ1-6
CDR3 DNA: TGTGCCAGCAGTGAAGGACCCAGGAGGAATTCACCCCTCCACTTT
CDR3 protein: CASSEGPRRNSPLHF

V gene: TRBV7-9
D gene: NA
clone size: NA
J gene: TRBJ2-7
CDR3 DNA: TGTGCCAGCAGCTTAGGGAGCGGTCGGGCCTACGAGCAGTACTTC
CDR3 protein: CASSLGSGRAYEQYF

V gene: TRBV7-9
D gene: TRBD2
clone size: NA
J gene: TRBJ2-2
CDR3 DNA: TGTGCCAGCAGCCGCGGACTAGCAGTTCCCGGGGAGCTGTTTTTT
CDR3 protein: CASSRGLAVPGELFF

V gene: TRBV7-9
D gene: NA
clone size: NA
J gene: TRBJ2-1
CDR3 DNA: TGTGCCAGCAGCCCACTAGAACTACAGGGCTATGAGCAGTTCTTC
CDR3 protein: CASSPLELQGYEQFF

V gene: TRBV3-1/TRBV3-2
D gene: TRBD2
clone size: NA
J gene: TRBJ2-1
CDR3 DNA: TGTGCCAGCAGCCAAGGTCTAGCGGGGGGGAATGAGCAGTTCTTC
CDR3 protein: CASSQGLAGGNEQFF

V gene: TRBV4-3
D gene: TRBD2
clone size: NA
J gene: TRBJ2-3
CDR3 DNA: TGCGCCAGCAGCCAAGATTGGCGGGGGGGCACAGATACGCAGTATTTT
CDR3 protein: CASSQDWRGGTDTQYF

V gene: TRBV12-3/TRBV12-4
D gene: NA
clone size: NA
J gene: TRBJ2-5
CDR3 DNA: TGTGCCAGCAGGCTACTAGGGCAAGAGACCCAGTACTTC
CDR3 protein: CASRLLGQETQYF

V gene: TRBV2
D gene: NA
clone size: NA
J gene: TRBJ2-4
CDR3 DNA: TGTGCCAGCAGCGCGGAAGGGGGGGAAAACATTCAGTACTTC
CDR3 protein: CASSAEGGENIQYF

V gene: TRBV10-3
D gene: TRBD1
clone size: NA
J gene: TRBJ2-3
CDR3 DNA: TGTGCCATCAGACAGGGGAGCACAGATACGCAGTATTTT
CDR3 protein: CAIRQGSTDTQYF

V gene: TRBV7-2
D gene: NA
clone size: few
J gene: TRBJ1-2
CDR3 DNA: TGTGCCAGCAGCCCCATGAGAGGTGGCTATGGCTACACCTTC
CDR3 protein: CASSPMRGGYGYTF

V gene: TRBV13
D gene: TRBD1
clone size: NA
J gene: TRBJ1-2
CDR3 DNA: TGTGCCAGCAGCCAGGGGACAGGCTTGAGGGGCTACACCTTC
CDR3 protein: CASSQGTGLRGYTF

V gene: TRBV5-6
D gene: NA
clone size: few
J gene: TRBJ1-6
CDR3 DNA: TGTGCCAGCAGCTTGGGGCAGTATAATTCACCCCTCCACTTT
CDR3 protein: CASSLGQYNSPLHF

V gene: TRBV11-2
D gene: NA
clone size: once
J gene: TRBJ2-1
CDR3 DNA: TGTGCCAGCAGCTTAGGCCCCAGCTACAATGAGCAGTTCTTC
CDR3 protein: CASSLGPSYNEQFF